A single T cell receptor (beta chain) is shown here with its context. Assay used: immunoSEQ multiplex PCR; TCRdb lists only in-frame clones, some missing. The sample includes about 110,000 clones, more than 75% of them seen just once. This sample was taken from a study of control samples from healthy donors and cancer patients. The germline V gene has CDR1 DFQATT and CDR2 SNEGSKA (reference sequence). V was trimmed by 1 base and J by 13 bases, leaving 11 bases between them. The CDR3 extends over 11 amino acids. The genes are TRBV20-1 and TRBJ2-1, with D tentatively TRBD1 or TRBD2 (5 bases each). Sequences were obtained from PBMCs. The receptor comes from a woman aged 60-70 years with lung cancer. Written as DNA, the CDR3 is TGCAGTGCTAGAGTGGTCCGGGACCAGTTCTTC. Its protein is CSARVVRDQFF.